This TCR beta chain comes out of a study of beta chain features in type 1 diabetes. Overall study results and limits: Reduced insertions and increased deletions marked VDJ junctions in type 1 diabetes patients. The study found moderately but significantly shorter TCRB CDR3s in all four CD4+ subsets of Type 1 diabetes patients.

The authors reverse transcribed all of the isolated RNA, so sequencing captured expressed TCRB transcripts. Assay: immunoSEQ multiplex PCR; the TCRdb copy retains only in-frame clones and omits some. The table has hundreds of thousands of clones, 13% to 15% seen once; the top ten hold less than 0.02%. This CDR3 contains 13 residues. Germline V gene lookup returns CDR1 SSHAT and CDR2 FNYEAQ (reference sequence). Sorting that relied on CD45RO/CCR7/CD25/CD127/CD95/CD27 yielded CD4+ naive, central memory, regulatory and stem cell-like memory cells. This clone has just a few counts. Its antigen is not identified.

What was sequenced was naive CD4+ T cells from blood. The chain recombines TRBV7-7 with TRBJ2-5; D not certain. This TCR derives from a man aged 30 to 39 with type 1 diabetes. CDR3 loop: CASSDSYRETQYF. CDR3 sequence (DNA): TGTGCTTCATCTGACTCGTACCGAGAGACCCAGTACTTC.